These T cell receptor beta chains were read from a single sample in a study of human T cells and chemical hapten exposure. Each CDR3 protein is one row after TCRdb ran MiXCR on the RACE reads. Among around 76,000 distinct CDR3 sequences listed, about an eighth were seen once. The starting material was whole blood, obtained in connection with sensitization to the hapten diphenylcyclopropenone (DPC). The receptors stem from a woman aged 60-75 years with alopecia areata. Some clones in this sample may be carry-over from other donors' samples. The CDR3 runs from the conserved cysteine through the conserved F or W. The order of the fields is CDR3 protein, CDR3 DNA, clone size, D gene, V gene, J gene. The D gene is left open where the match is weak. A clone size is listed for some rows: how often the clone was seen (once, few, many), or a class if it is expanded.

CDR3 protein: CASSQGAPNYGYTF; CDR3 DNA: TGTGCCAGCAGCCAGGGGGCGCCTAACTATGGCTACACCTTC; clone size: few; D gene: -; V gene: TRBV3-1; J gene: TRBJ1-2
CDR3 protein: CASSLTTRGASTDTQYF; CDR3 DNA: TGCGCCAGCAGCTTGACAACTCGGGGGGCTAGCACAGATACGCAGTATTTT; clone size: -; D gene: -; V gene: TRBV5-1; J gene: TRBJ2-3
CDR3 protein: CASSLGVASFYNEQFF; CDR3 DNA: TGTGCCAGCAGCTTGGGAGTAGCTTCCTTTTACAATGAGCAGTTCTTC; clone size: -; D gene: -; V gene: TRBV7-3; J gene: TRBJ2-1
CDR3 protein: CASSLPASNQPQHF; CDR3 DNA: TGTGCCAGCAGTTTGCCAGCTAGCAATCAGCCCCAGCATTTT; clone size: many; D gene: -; V gene: TRBV12-3/TRBV12-4; J gene: TRBJ1-5
CDR3 protein: CASRDRDRRNTIYF; CDR3 DNA: TGTGCCAGCAGAGACCGGGACAGAAGAAACACCATATATTTT; clone size: many; D gene: TRBD1; V gene: TRBV12-3/TRBV12-4; J gene: TRBJ1-3
CDR3 protein: CASAFDSRMNTEAFF; CDR3 DNA: TGTGCCTCAGCATTCGACAGCAGAATGAACACTGAAGCTTTCTTT; clone size: many; D gene: -; V gene: TRBV2; J gene: TRBJ1-1
CDR3 protein: CASSLDRANGQPQHF; CDR3 DNA: TGTGCCAGCAGTTTAGACAGGGCTAATGGTCAGCCCCAGCATTTT; clone size: -; D gene: TRBD1; V gene: TRBV7-6; J gene: TRBJ1-5
CDR3 protein: CASSLTGGHIQYF; CDR3 DNA: TGTGCCAGCAGCTTAACAGGGGGGCACATTCAGTACTTC; clone size: many; D gene: TRBD1; V gene: TRBV5-4; J gene: TRBJ2-4
CDR3 protein: CAAQGAFGNTIYF; CDR3 DNA: TGTGCCGCCCAGGGGGCGTTCGGAAACACCATATATTTT; clone size: many; D gene: TRBD1; V gene: TRBV25-1; J gene: TRBJ1-3
CDR3 protein: CASSQSTGGLGSYNSPLHF; CDR3 DNA: TGCGCCAGCAGCCAGAGCACAGGGGGCTTGGGCTCCTATAATTCACCCCTCCACTTT; clone size: few; D gene: TRBD1; V gene: TRBV4-1; J gene: TRBJ1-6